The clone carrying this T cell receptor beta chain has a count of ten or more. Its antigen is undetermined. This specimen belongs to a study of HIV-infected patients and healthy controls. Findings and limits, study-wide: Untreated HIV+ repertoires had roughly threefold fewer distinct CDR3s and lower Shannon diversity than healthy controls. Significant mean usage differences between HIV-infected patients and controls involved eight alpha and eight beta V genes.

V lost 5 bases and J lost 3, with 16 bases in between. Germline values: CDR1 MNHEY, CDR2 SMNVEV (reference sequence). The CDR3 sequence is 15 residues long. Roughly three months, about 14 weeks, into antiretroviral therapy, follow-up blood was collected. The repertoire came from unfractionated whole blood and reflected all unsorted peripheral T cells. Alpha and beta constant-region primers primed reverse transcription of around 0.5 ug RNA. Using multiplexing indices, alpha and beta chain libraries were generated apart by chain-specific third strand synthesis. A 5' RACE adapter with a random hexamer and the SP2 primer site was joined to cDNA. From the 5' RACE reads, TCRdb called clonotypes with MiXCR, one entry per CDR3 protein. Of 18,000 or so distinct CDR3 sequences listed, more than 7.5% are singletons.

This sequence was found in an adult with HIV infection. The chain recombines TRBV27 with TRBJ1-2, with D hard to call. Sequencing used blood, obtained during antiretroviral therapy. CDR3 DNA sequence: TGTGCCAGCAGTCCCTTGGCGTCAAATGACTATGGCTACACCTTC. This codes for CASSPLASNDYGYTF.